A selection of T cell receptor beta chains follows, all from one sample in a study of cytomegalovirus exposure and HLA in healthy donors. Using immunoSEQ multiplex PCR, the repertoire was profiled, and TCRdb retains in-frame clones only, with some absent. Here the sample spans just over 200,000 clones, almost 70% being singletons. Sequencing used PBMCs. The receptors were sampled from a man aged 40-55 years in good health and CMV-seropositive. Both conserved end residues are part of each CDR3. A D gene is named only where the DNA matches it firmly. Size is omitted from some rows. Given values are once, few, many or a class for expanded clones.

size	V	D	J	CDR3	DNA
.	TRBV29-1	.	TRBJ1-2	CSVDREGDITVIGGYTF	TGCAGCGTTGACAGGGAGGGTGATATTACCGTGATAGGTGGCTACACCTTC
.	TRBV12-1	.	TRBJ2-1	CASSLGLAGAPPYNEQFF	TGTGCCAGCAGCTTAGGACTAGCGGGGGCCCCGCCCTACAATGAGCAGTTCTTC
.	TRBV27	TRBD1	TRBJ2-5	CASSFRQGGETQYF	TGTGCCAGCAGTTTTCGACAGGGTGGAGAGACCCAGTACTTC
.	TRBV6-5	.	TRBJ2-7	CASSYSSTPYEQYF	TGTGCCAGCAGTTATTCTAGTACCCCCTACGAGCAGTACTTC
few	TRBV7-2	.	TRBJ2-5	CASRPGAGQETQYF	TGTGCCAGCAGACCAGGGGCAGGCCAAGAGACCCAGTACTTC
.	TRBV11-2	.	TRBJ1-2	CASSFGRGIGGYTF	TGTGCCAGCAGCTTTGGTCGGGGTATCGGAGGCTACACCTTC
few	TRBV5-1	.	TRBJ1-5	CASSLDPRGNQPQHF	TGCGCCAGCAGCTTGGACCCACGGGGCAATCAGCCCCAGCATTTT
.	TRBV7-9	.	TRBJ2-7	CASSDSSYEQYF	TGTGCCAGCAGCGACAGCTCCTACGAGCAGTACTTC
.	TRBV7-3	TRBD1	TRBJ2-1	CASSPGQGRNEQFF	TGTGCCAGCAGCCCAGGACAGGGGAGGAATGAGCAGTTCTTC
.	TRBV7-8	.	TRBJ1-1	CASSLGGYLGRNTEAFF	TGTGCCAGCAGCTTAGGAGGTTATTTAGGGAGGAACACTGAAGCTTTCTTT
.	TRBV10-3	.	TRBJ1-2	CAISDQTANYGYTF	TGTGCCATCAGTGACCAGACAGCTAACTATGGCTACACCTTC
.	TRBV7-3	.	TRBJ1-2	CASSLMPGGGVGGYTF	TGTGCCAGCAGCTTAATGCCGGGGGGCGGGGTAGGTGGCTACACCTTC
.	TRBV6-1	.	TRBJ1-2	CASSERIGVYGYTF	TGTGCCAGCAGTGAAAGGATAGGAGTGTATGGCTACACCTTC
.	TRBV6-5	.	TRBJ2-7	CASSYSIRVDHYEQYF	TGTGCCAGCAGTTACTCGATCAGGGTGGATCACTACGAGCAGTACTTC
.	TRBV6-1	.	TRBJ2-3	CASSDEGQSTDTQYF	TGTGCCAGCAGTGATGAGGGACAAAGCACAGATACGCAGTATTTT
few	TRBV27	TRBD1	TRBJ1-2	CASSFDRGGGYTF	TGTGCCAGCAGTTTTGACAGGGGGGGAGGCTACACCTTC
few	TRBV5-6	.	TRBJ1-2	CASSLGGDYGYTF	TGTGCCAGCAGCTTAGGGGGGGACTATGGCTACACCTTC
.	TRBV19	.	TRBJ1-5	CATSGGVSNQPQHF	TGTGCCACATCTGGGGGGGTAAGCAATCAGCCCCAGCATTTT
.	TRBV5-5	.	TRBJ1-4	CASSLFQGTTNEKLFF	TGTGCCAGCAGCTTGTTTCAGGGGACAACTAATGAAAAACTGTTTTTT
.	TRBV6-1	.	TRBJ1-6	CASSEDWGGRYNSPLHF	TGTGCCAGCAGTGAAGACTGGGGGGGTAGGTATAATTCACCCCTCCACTTT
.	TRBV7-9	.	TRBJ2-3	CSGRGNTDTQYF	TGTTCCGGAAGGGGAAACACAGATACGCAGTATTTT
.	TRBV10-2	.	TRBJ2-7	CASRPGRGGSYEQYF	TGCGCCAGCAGGCCTGGACGGGGTGGATCCTACGAGCAGTACTTC
.	TRBV9	TRBD1	TRBJ2-3	CASSASGGTPDTQYF	TGTGCCAGCAGCGCCTCAGGGGGAACACCAGATACGCAGTATTTT
.	TRBV2	TRBD2	TRBJ2-5	CASSVGLAGSQETQYF	TGTGCCAGCAGTGTCGGACTAGCGGGGTCTCAAGAGACCCAGTACTTC
once	TRBV5-1	.	TRBJ2-6	CASTLAGGHANVLTF	TGCGCCAGCACCCTGGCCGGGGGGCACGCCAACGTCCTGACTTTC
once	TRBV18	.	TRBJ2-7	CASSSTSFRGAHEQYF	TGTGCCAGCTCATCTACCAGCTTTCGGGGGGCCCACGAGCAGTACTTC
few	TRBV7-6	TRBD1	TRBJ2-2	CASSSRTGGGELFF	TGTGCCAGCAGCTCGCGGACAGGGGGCGGGGAGCTGTTTTTT
few	TRBV10-3	.	TRBJ2-7	CAISESRVSDEQYF	TGTGCCATCAGTGAGTCCCGGGTCAGCGACGAGCAGTACTTC
.	TRBV5-1	TRBD2	TRBJ2-3	CASSFLRGAADTQYF	TGCGCCAGCAGCTTCTTGCGGGGGGCGGCAGATACGCAGTATTTT
.	TRBV19	.	TRBJ2-5	CASSFYLETQETQYF	TGTGCCAGTAGTTTTTACCTGGAGACCCAAGAGACCCAGTACTTC
few	TRBV11-1	.	TRBJ1-1	CASSLEGGAEAFF	TGTGCCAGCAGCTTAGAAGGCGGCGCTGAAGCTTTCTTT
.	TRBV9	.	TRBJ1-1	CASSALDGTEAFF	TGTGCCAGCAGCGCCCTAGATGGCACTGAAGCTTTCTTT
.	TRBV29-1	.	TRBJ1-1	CSVITGGTEAFF	TGCAGCGTTATTACGGGGGGCACTGAAGCTTTCTTT
few	TRBV7-9	TRBD2	TRBJ2-4	CASSLGLAGVAKNIQYF	TGTGCCAGCAGCTTAGGACTAGCGGGGGTAGCCAAAAACATTCAGTACTTC
.	TRBV6-6	.	TRBJ2-6	CASSYGAATGANVLTF	TGTGCCAGCAGTTACGGGGCGGCGACTGGGGCCAACGTCCTGACTTTC